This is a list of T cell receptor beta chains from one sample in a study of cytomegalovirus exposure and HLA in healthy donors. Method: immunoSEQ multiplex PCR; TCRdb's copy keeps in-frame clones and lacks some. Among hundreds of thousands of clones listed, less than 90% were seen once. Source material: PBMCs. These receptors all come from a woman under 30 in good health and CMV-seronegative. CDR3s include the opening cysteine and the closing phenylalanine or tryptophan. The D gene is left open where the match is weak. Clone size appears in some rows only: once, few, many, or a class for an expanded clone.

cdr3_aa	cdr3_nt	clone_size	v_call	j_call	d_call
CASSQVERGAYEQYF	TGCGCCAGCAGCCAAGTGGAGCGGGGGGCCTACGAGCAGTACTTC	-	TRBV4-1	TRBJ2-7	TRBD2
CSVELPGTLNRYTF	TGCAGCGTTGAACTTCCGGGAACATTGAACCGCTACACCTTC	-	TRBV29-1	TRBJ1-2	-
CASSPKGQKETQYF	TGTGCCAGCTCACCTAAGGGACAGAAAGAGACCCAGTACTTC	once	TRBV18	TRBJ2-5	TRBD1
CASSPINRDRGYEQYF	TGTGCCAGCAGCCCGATAAACCGGGACAGGGGCTACGAGCAGTACTTC	-	TRBV11-2	TRBJ2-7	TRBD1
CAWSVQFDNSPLHF	TGTGCCTGGAGTGTACAATTCGACAATTCACCCCTCCACTTT	-	TRBV30	TRBJ1-6	-
CASSPDHRGTPFF	TGTGCCAGCTCACCAGATCACAGGGGGACTCCTTTCTTT	-	TRBV18	TRBJ1-1	TRBD1
CASSRDREKLFF	TGCGCCAGCAGCAGGGACCGTGAAAAACTGTTTTTT	-	TRBV10-2	TRBJ1-4	-
CASSLVPGQGSYEQYF	TGCGCCAGCAGCTTGGTACCGGGACAGGGTTCCTACGAGCAGTACTTC	-	TRBV5-1	TRBJ2-7	TRBD1
CASSLRTGGSYEQYF	TGTGCCAGCAGCTTAAGAACGGGAGGCTCCTACGAGCAGTACTTC	-	TRBV11-2	TRBJ2-7	TRBD2
CASSATGGPYNEQFF	TGTGCCAGCAGCGCTACGGGGGGGCCCTACAATGAGCAGTTCTTC	-	TRBV9	TRBJ2-1	TRBD2
CASSPPDPGYTF	TGTGCCAGCAGCCCCCCTGACCCTGGCTACACCTTC	-	TRBV7-2	TRBJ1-2	-
CASSARQGARVIQYF	TGTGCCAGCAGTGCCCGACAGGGGGCTAGGGTCATTCAGTACTTC	-	TRBV6-1	TRBJ2-4	TRBD1
CASSQTSTLNTEAFF	TGTGCCAGCAGCCAGACCTCGACCCTGAACACTGAAGCTTTCTTT	-	TRBV6-5	TRBJ1-1	-
CASSSNILGYTF	TGTGCCAGTAGCTCGAACATTCTTGGCTACACCTTC	few	TRBV19	TRBJ1-2	-
CSAREIGEAFF	TGCAGTGCTAGAGAAATAGGAGAGGCTTTCTTT	many	TRBV20-1	TRBJ1-1	-
CASSSYRENTEAFF	TGTGCCAGCAGTTCGTACAGGGAAAACACTGAAGCTTTCTTT	-	TRBV6-1	TRBJ1-1	-
CASSSGQGAIWNYGYTF	TGTGCCAGCAGCTCGGGACAGGGGGCAATTTGGAACTATGGCTACACCTTC	-	TRBV7-8	TRBJ1-2	TRBD1
CASSQEELAGSNEQFF	TGCGCCAGCAGCCAAGAGGAACTAGCGGGTAGTAATGAGCAGTTCTTC	-	TRBV4-1	TRBJ2-1	TRBD2
CASSFAGARETQYF	TGTGCCAGCAGTTTTGCGGGAGCCCGGGAGACCCAGTACTTC	-	TRBV27	TRBJ2-5	TRBD2
CARKRDPRTDTQYF	TGTGCCAGGAAACGGGACCCCCGCACAGATACGCAGTATTTT	-	TRBV27	TRBJ2-3	-
CASSQSEDGEAKNIQYF	TGTGCCAGCAGCCAGTCGGAGGACGGTGAAGCCAAAAACATTCAGTACTTC	once	TRBV5-4	TRBJ2-4	-
CASSTDNGQTYGYTF	TGTGCCAGCAGTACCGACAACGGCCAGACCTATGGCTACACCTTC	-	TRBV6-7	TRBJ1-2	-
CASSTYNQPQHF	TGTGCCAGCTCAACTTACAATCAGCCCCAGCATTTT	-	TRBV19	TRBJ1-5	-
CASREGGAPPGTQYF	TGTGCCAGTCGTGAGGGGGGGGCCCCCCCAGGGACCCAGTACTTC	-	TRBV19	TRBJ2-5	-
CASSLVGTSREQFF	TGCGCCAGCAGCTTGGTCGGGACTAGTAGGGAGCAGTTCTTC	-	TRBV5-1	TRBJ2-1	TRBD2
CASNPQTGSTGELFF	TGCGCCAGCAATCCTCAGACAGGGTCCACCGGGGAGCTGTTTTTT	-	TRBV5-1	TRBJ2-2	TRBD1
CASSWAGGDIQYF	TGTGCCAGCAGCTGGGCAGGAGGGGACATTCAGTACTTC	once	TRBV7-3	TRBJ2-4	-
CASSSRQGSAKNIQYF	TGTGCCAGCAGCTCCCGACAGGGGTCTGCCAAAAACATTCAGTACTTC	-	TRBV4-2	TRBJ2-4	TRBD1
CAIGDSSTYEQYF	TGTGCCATCGGGGACTCCTCCACCTACGAGCAGTACTTC	-	TRBV10-3	TRBJ2-7	-
CASSLGPASGGFSYEQYF	TGTGCCAGCAGCTTGGGTCCGGCTAGCGGGGGGTTTTCCTACGAGCAGTACTTC	-	TRBV5-4	TRBJ2-7	TRBD2
CASRAGANVLTF	TGTGCCAGTAGGGCTGGGGCCAACGTCCTGACTTTC	-	TRBV19	TRBJ2-6	-
CASSLGTAENTIYF	TGCGCCAGCAGCTTGGGGACAGCGGAGAACACCATATATTTT	few	TRBV5-1	TRBJ1-3	-
CASSYTRDREAFF	TGTGCCAGCAGTTACACCAGGGACAGGGAAGCTTTCTTT	-	TRBV6-5	TRBJ1-1	TRBD1
CASSLAGGLYNEQFF	TGCGCCAGCAGCCTCGCAGGGGGTCTCTACAATGAGCAGTTCTTC	-	TRBV4-1	TRBJ2-1	TRBD1
CASSYAGPSSYEQYF	TGTGCCAGTAGTTACGCCGGTCCCAGCTCCTACGAGCAGTACTTC	-	TRBV19	TRBJ2-7	-